The present T cell receptor (beta chain) was sequenced within a study of T cells in Graves' hyperthyroidism and ophthalmopathy. The overall study: Once the initial diagnosis was made, peripheral blood was obtained before any treatment.

This CDR3 has 14 residues. V was pared by 7 bases and J by 7 bases, with 7 bases of the junction left unmatched. CDR1 is KGHDR and CDR2 is SFDVKD in the germline V gene. Subjects with ophthalmopathy showed a Clinical Activity Score no lower than 3, a NOSPECS grade no lower than 4, and a duration shorter than 3 months. Researchers amplified the TCR beta CDR3 regions from RNA transcripts. During a first-round RT-PCR of the TCR CDR3, the HTBI primer set was used. Each CDR3 protein gets one entry after TCRdb re-called the multiplex PCR reads with MiXCR. The sample holds around 570,000 distinct CDR3 sequences; less than 20% are singletons and the top ten take roughly 50%.

Specimen: blood. The receptor's source is a man in his forties with Graves' ophthalmopathy. The chain is built from TRBV24-1 and TRBJ2-2, with TRBD1 identical over 8 bases. The CDR3 reads CATSRTGRIGELFF. The CDR3 coding sequence is TGTGCCACCAGCAGGACAGGGCGGATCGGGGAGCTGTTTTTT.